The clone carrying this T cell receptor (beta chain) was seen once. The sample comes from a study of T cell clones after liver transplantation. About the study: In this trial, immunosuppression withdrawal was attempted within 2 years of liver transplant.

Unstimulated PBMCs were sorted into CD3+CD4+ and CD3+CD8+ populations. Using immunoSEQ multiplex PCR, the repertoire was profiled, and TCRdb retains in-frame clones only, with some absent. The table records approximately 10,000 clones, 71% of them present only once. The J segment lost 5 bases and the V segment lost 6 bases, leaving 9 bases of the junction unmatched. The CDR3 is made up of 16 amino acids. The germline V gene encodes CDR1 MNHEY and CDR2 SMNVEV (reference sequence). The material sequenced was CD4+ T cells from blood, taken around 2.5 years after liver transplant. This TCR derives from a human patient who received a liver transplant. The T cells may come from the graft donor. The chain uses TRBV27 and TRBJ2-1, with 11 bases identical to TRBD2. CDR3 DNA: TGTGCCAGCAGGCCAACACTAGCGGGGGCAAACAATGAGCAGTTCTTC. It translates to CASRPTLAGANNEQFF.